This TCR beta chain is from a study of blood T cells in healthy people across ages. Study-wide context: Template switching picked up about one barcoded beta molecule for each two T cells.

A second PCR of about 7 to 12 cycles used a sample-barcoded 5' primer and a J-beta primer mix. One entry per CDR3 protein results from TCRdb running MiXCR on the 5' RACE reads. The data hold about 900,000 distinct CDR3 sequences, with 55% to 65% observed a single time. There are 16 residues in the CDR3. Per the germline V gene, CDR1 is SQVTM and CDR2 is ANQGSEA. V was pared by 1 base and J by 5 bases, with 10 bases of the junction left unmatched. The study drew donors from healthy Caucasian individuals in Russia aged roughly 6 to 90. Each donor gave roughly 9.2 milliliters of peripheral blood. Each sample yielded at least 6 million isolated PBMCs.

The sequence was obtained from a man aged 25-40 years in good health. The sequenced sample was blood. This chain joins TRBV29-1 and TRBJ2-5; 10 nucleotides align to TRBD2. The CDR3 protein is CSVEGVAGGLWETQYF. CDR3 DNA sequence: TGCAGCGTTGAAGGGGTAGCGGGGGGACTTTGGGAGACCCAGTACTTC.